Following are 25 T cell receptor beta chains from one sample sequenced in a study of T cell responses to AZD1222 COVID-19 vaccine. The protocol was immunoSEQ multiplex PCR, while the TCRdb copy is restricted to in-frame clones and leaves out a portion. Seen here are around 30,000 clones, 85% to 95% observed once, and the top ten hold more than 7%. The specimen comprised peripheral blood, sampled on day 0 of AZD1222 vaccination. The source of these receptors is an adult in good health.

The chain joins TRBV6-2 or TRBV6-3 to TRBJ1-6, with 11 bases fitting TRBD1. CDR3 size: 20 residues. Per the germline V gene, CDR1 is MNHEY and CDR2 is SVGEGT. Trimming at V came to 6 bases and at J to 7 bases, leaving 20 bases not matched to a gene. The chain's CDR3 is CASSLPEGGQGEAFNSPLHF. CDR3 in DNA: TGTGCCAGCAGCCTGCCTGAAGGGGGACAGGGGGAGGCCTTCAATTCACCCCTCCACTTT.

This sequence joins TRBV2 and TRBJ2-7, with D perhaps matching TRBD1 or TRBD2 (5 bases each). CDR1 and CDR2 (germline): SNHLY, FYNNEI. Trimming removed 5 bases from V and 0 bases from J, with 11 bases in between. The CDR3 sequence is 14 residues long. Here the CDR3 DNA reads TGTGCCAGCAGTTCGCAGAGGGGCTCCTACGAGCAGTACTTC. It yields the protein CASSSQRGSYEQYF.

This clone is a singleton in its sample. This chain connects TRBV4-3 to TRBJ1-5; no reliable D call. V was trimmed by 0 bases and J by 0 bases, leaving 6 bases between them. Germline CDR1 reads LGHNA; CDR2 reads YSLEER. The CDR3 covers 15 residues. This CDR3 reads CASSQDRDSNQPQHF. CDR3 nucleotides: TGCGCCAGCAGCCAAGACCGCGATAGCAATCAGCCCCAGCATTTT.

CDR3 protein: CASRADRVGSNEQFF. CDR3 sequence (DNA): TGTGCCAGTCGAGCCGACAGGGTGGGAAGCAATGAGCAGTTCTTC. This chain connects TRBV19 to TRBJ2-1; 7 nucleotides align to TRBD1. This CDR3 is 15 amino acids long. V lost 8 bases to trimming and J lost 6 bases; unmatched junction nucleotides: 13. CDR1 LNHDA and CDR2 SQIVND come from the germline V gene (reference sequence).

J is TRBJ1-2 and V is TRBV10-3, with TRBD1 matching over 9 bases. V shed 3 bases and J 3 bases; nucleotides not matched to a gene: 5. The CDR3 is 15 residues long. Germline CDR1 reads ENHRY; CDR2 reads SYGVKD. Here the CDR3 reads CAISERGQGDYGYTF. DNA of the CDR3: TGTGCCATCAGTGAACGGGGACAGGGCGACTATGGCTACACCTTC.

The chain employs TRBV19 and TRBJ2-7; D is tentatively TRBD1 or TRBD2 (5 bases each). The CDR3 is 15 amino acids. CDR1 LNHDA and CDR2 SQIVND come from the germline V gene (reference sequence). Trimming shortened V by 2 bases and J by 2 bases, and 13 bases separated the two germline ends. This chain's CDR3 is CASSIWVGAPYEQYF. The CDR3 DNA sequence: TGTGCCAGTAGTATATGGGTCGGGGCCCCCTACGAGCAGTACTTC.

This clone has a single count. V usage is TRBV10-3 and J usage is TRBJ1-5, with 9 positions matching TRBD1. The germline V gene has CDR1 ENHRY and CDR2 SYGVKD. J was trimmed by 4 bases and V by 4 bases; bases with no gene match: 2. The CDR3 is 14 amino acids. The CDR3 here is CAISGTGDNQPQHF. DNA for the CDR3: TGTGCCATCAGTGGGACAGGGGATAATCAGCCCCAGCATTTT.

This chain uses TRBV7-9 with TRBJ1-2; D call uncertain. The length of the CDR3 is 15 residues. V gave up 3 bases and J gave up 1 base, with 12 bases separating them. The germline V gene encodes CDR1 SEHNR and CDR2 FQNEAQ (reference sequence). The CDR3 sequence is CASSFNLELNYGYTF. The CDR3 bases are TGTGCCAGCAGCTTCAATTTGGAACTTAACTATGGCTACACCTTC.

The V call is TRBV5-1, the J call TRBJ1-2; TRBD1 matches at 9 bases. Germline-derived CDR1 and CDR2 are SGHRS and YFSETQ. The CDR3 is 14 amino acids. The V gene end was trimmed by 4 bases and the J gene end by 4 bases; junction bases not matched to a gene: 5. Here the CDR3 DNA reads TGCGCCAGCAGCATCGGGACAGGGAGCTATGGCTACACCTTC. Translated, it gives CASSIGTGSYGYTF.

The genes are TRBV20-1 and TRBJ2-1; tentatively, D is TRBD1 or TRBD2 (7 bases each). There are 15 residues in the CDR3. The V end was cut by 3 bases, the J end by 5 bases, with 17 bases between. CDR1 and CDR2 (germline): DFQATT, SNEGSKA (reference sequence). CDR3 loop: CSASEPRGGHNEQFF. The CDR3 bases are TGCAGTGCTAGTGAGCCCAGGGGGGGTCACAATGAGCAGTTCTTC.

The V and J genes are TRBV7-9 and TRBJ1-2; TRBD1 matches at 9 bases. Germline V lookup: CDR1 SEHNR, CDR2 FQNEAQ (reference sequence). CDR3 size: 15 residues. V trimming: 5 bases; J trimming: 4 bases; junction bases outside the gene matches: 8. The CDR3 bases are TGTGCCAGCAGCGCCCTGTCACAGGGGGCCTATGGCTACACCTTC. Translated, it gives CASSALSQGAYGYTF.

The chain joins TRBV5-1 to TRBJ1-2; D may be TRBD1 (5 bases). There are 14 residues in the CDR3. V was cut by 0 bases and J by 12 bases, with 18 bases left in between. The V gene's germline CDR1 is SGHRS and CDR2 YFSETQ. The CDR3 reads CASSLAGTEGLDTF. In DNA form, the CDR3 reads TGCGCCAGCAGCTTGGCAGGGACGGAGGGGCTCGACACCTTC.

This clone was recorded once. The chain carries TRBV27 and TRBJ1-5; TRBD1 aligns across 10 bases. Unmatched junction bases numbered 5, after V lost 6 bases and J lost 6 bases. This CDR3 is 14 amino acids long. The germline V gene has CDR1 MNHEY and CDR2 SMNVEV (reference sequence). In DNA form, the CDR3 reads TGTGCCAGCAGCGGAGACAGGGGGCTTCAGCCCCAGCATTTT. Residues: CASSGDRGLQPQHF.

This clone was observed a few times. This chain links TRBV30 with TRBJ1-3; D might be TRBD1 (5 bases). CDR3 size: 14 residues. CDR1 is GTSNPN and CDR2 is SVGIG in the germline V gene (reference sequence). Trimming shortened V by 0 bases and J by 4 bases, and 10 bases separated the two germline ends. CDR3 nucleotides: TGTGCCTGGAGTGTGGGGCAGTCGGGAAACACCATATATTTT. This codes for CAWSVGQSGNTIYF.

This clone was observed a single time. This chain links TRBV5-1 with TRBJ1-1; weak D call: TRBD1 (6 bases). Germline loops: CDR1 SGHRS, CDR2 YFSETQ. The CDR3 runs to 15 residues. Trimming stripped 0 bases from V and 5 bases from J, with 14 bases between. The CDR3 region has the DNA TGCGCCAGCAGCTTGGAGGCAGGGGCGGGGACTGAAGCTTTCTTT. The encoded protein is CASSLEAGAGTEAFF.

The V call is TRBV27, the J call TRBJ2-7; D might be TRBD1 (5 bases). The CDR3 contains 11 residues. The germline V gene has CDR1 MNHEY and CDR2 SMNVEV (reference sequence). Between the trimmed V and J ends, which lost 5 bases and 5 bases, there was a span of 7 bases. In DNA, the CDR3 is TGTGCCAGCAGTAGGGGAAACGAGCAGTACTTC. It yields the protein CASSRGNEQYF.

This clone has just one count. This chain uses TRBV5-1 with TRBJ1-2; D call uncertain. V was cut by 3 bases and J by 4 bases, with 4 bases left in between. Germline CDR1 is SGHRS and CDR2 is YFSETQ. The CDR3 is made up of 11 amino acids. Here the CDR3 reads CASSSFYGYTF. In DNA form, the CDR3 reads TGCGCCAGCAGCTCTTTCTATGGCTACACCTTC.

This chain links TRBV6-2 or TRBV6-3 with TRBJ2-1, with a possible D match to TRBD2 (6 bases). The CDR3 is made up of 15 amino acids. V was clipped by 2 bases and J by 0 bases, with 8 bases between them. Germline V gives CDR1 MNHEY, CDR2 SVGEGT. The CDR3 sequence is CASSYGGSSYNEQFF. The CDR3, as DNA: TGTGCCAGCAGTTACGGGGGGAGCTCCTACAATGAGCAGTTCTTC.

V and J are TRBV18 and TRBJ2-7; D gene unclear. The germline V and J ends were trimmed by 7 bases and 2 bases, with 30 bases remaining between them. The CDR3 consists of 19 residues. CDR1 and CDR2 from the germline V gene are KGHSH and LQKENI. The CDR3 sequence: CASFGPRAALLTSPYEQYF. The CDR3 DNA is TGTGCCAGCTTCGGCCCCCGGGCAGCCCTCTTAACCTCCCCCTACGAGCAGTACTTC.

V and J are TRBV9 and TRBJ2-7; 7 nucleotides line up with TRBD2. There are 15 residues in the CDR3. V trimming: 0 bases; J trimming: 6 bases; junction bases outside the gene matches: 9. In germline, CDR1 is SGDLS, CDR2 YYNGEE. CDR3 coding DNA: TGTGCCAGCAGCGTAGAAGGCGGGAGAGGGGCCGAGCAGTACTTC. Translating it yields CASSVEGGRGAEQYF.

The V and J genes are TRBV19 and TRBJ1-1; possibly TRBD1 for D (5 bases). V was pared by 6 bases and J by 6 bases, with 11 bases between. The CDR3 has 12 amino acids. Germline V gene lookup returns CDR1 LNHDA and CDR2 SQIVND (reference sequence). This CDR3 is CASSLGTSEAFF. DNA of the CDR3: TGTGCCAGTAGCTTGGGGACCTCTGAAGCTTTCTTT.

The chain has TRBV5-5 and TRBJ1-4; tentatively, D is TRBD1 (6 bases). V lost 4 bases, J lost 6 bases, and 16 bases lay in between. The CDR3 runs to 15 residues. CDR1 and CDR2 (germline): SGHKS, YYEKEE (reference sequence). CDR3: CASSGPGTFDEKLFF. In DNA form, the CDR3 reads TGTGCCAGCAGCGGCCCGGGGACATTCGATGAAAAACTGTTTTTT.

This clone was counted between two and nine times. The rearrangement links TRBV7-2 to TRBJ1-6; TRBD1 aligns across 7 bases. Germline trimming cut 3 bases from V and 7 bases from J; bases unmatched to any gene: 3. The CDR3 loop spans 14 amino acids. The V gene's germline CDR1 is SGHTA and CDR2 FQGNSA. The CDR3 DNA is TGTGCCAGCAGCTTCCCGGGACAGAATTCACCCCTCCACTTT. Its translation: CASSFPGQNSPLHF.

Here the CDR3 DNA reads TGTGCCAGCAGTACACAGGGGGCGCGCGGCTACACCTTC. Its translation is CASSTQGARGYTF. The chain links TRBV6-2 or TRBV6-3 to TRBJ1-2; 9 bases line up with TRBD1. CDR1 and CDR2 (germline): MNHEY, SVGEGT. Trimming removed 5 bases from V and 8 bases from J; junction bases left unmatched: 6. CDR3 length: 13 residues.

The sample holds one count of this clone. The CDR3 here is CASRGQGLFGYTF. CDR3 coding DNA: TGTGCCAGCAGGGGACAGGGGTTATTTGGCTACACCTTC. The chain couples TRBV5-4 to TRBJ1-2; 10 bases align to TRBD1. V lost 5 bases and J lost 7; bases outside the gene matches: 5. The germline gives CDR1 SGHNT, CDR2 YYREEE (reference sequence). This CDR3 has 13 amino acids.